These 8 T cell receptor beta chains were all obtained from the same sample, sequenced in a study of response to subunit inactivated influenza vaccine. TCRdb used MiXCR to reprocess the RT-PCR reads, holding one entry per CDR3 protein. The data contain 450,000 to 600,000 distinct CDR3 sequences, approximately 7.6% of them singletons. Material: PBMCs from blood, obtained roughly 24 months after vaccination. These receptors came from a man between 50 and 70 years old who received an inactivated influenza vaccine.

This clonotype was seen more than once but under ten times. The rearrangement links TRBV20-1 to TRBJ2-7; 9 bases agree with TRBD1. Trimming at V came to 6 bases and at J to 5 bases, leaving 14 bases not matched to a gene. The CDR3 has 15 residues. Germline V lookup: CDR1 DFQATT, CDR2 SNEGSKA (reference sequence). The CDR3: CSAKRWDRAIDEQYF. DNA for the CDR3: TGCAGTGCCAAGAGATGGGACAGGGCTATAGACGAGCAGTACTTC.

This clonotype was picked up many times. This CDR3 is CASTQTGFGELFF. The CDR3 DNA reads as TGTGCCAGCACCCAGACAGGGTTCGGGGAGCTGTTTTTT. The J gene is TRBJ2-2, the V gene TRBV12-3 or TRBV12-4, with 7 bases lining up with TRBD1. The CDR3 is made up of 13 amino acids. The V gene end was trimmed by 7 bases and the J gene end by 7 bases; junction bases not matched to a gene: 6.

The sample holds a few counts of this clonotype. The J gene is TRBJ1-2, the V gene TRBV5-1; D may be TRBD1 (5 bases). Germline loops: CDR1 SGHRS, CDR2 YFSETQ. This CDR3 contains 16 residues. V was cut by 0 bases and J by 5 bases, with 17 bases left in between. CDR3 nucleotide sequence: TGCGCCAGCAGCTTGGGACAGTCAAAGGGTGGATATGGCTACACCTTC. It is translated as CASSLGQSKGGYGYTF.

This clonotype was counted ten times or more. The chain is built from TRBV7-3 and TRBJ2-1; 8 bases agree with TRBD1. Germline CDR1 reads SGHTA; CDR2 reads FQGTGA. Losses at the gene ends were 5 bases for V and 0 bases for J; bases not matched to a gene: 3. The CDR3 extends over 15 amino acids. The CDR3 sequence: CASSRGQASYNEQFF. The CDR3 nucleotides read TGTGCCAGCAGCCGGGGACAGGCCTCCTACAATGAGCAGTTCTTC.

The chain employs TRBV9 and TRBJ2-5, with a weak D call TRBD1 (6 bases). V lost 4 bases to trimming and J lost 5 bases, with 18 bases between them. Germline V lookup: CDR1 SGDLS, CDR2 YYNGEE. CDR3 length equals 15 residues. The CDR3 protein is CASSSLTGISETQYF. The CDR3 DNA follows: TGTGCCAGCAGCTCACTTACAGGGATTTCGGAGACCCAGTACTTC.

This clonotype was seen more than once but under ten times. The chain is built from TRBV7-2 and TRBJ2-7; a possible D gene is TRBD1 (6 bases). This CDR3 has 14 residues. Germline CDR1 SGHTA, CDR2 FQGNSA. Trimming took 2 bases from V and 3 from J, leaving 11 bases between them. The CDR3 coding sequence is TGTGCCAGCAGCTTAATCTGGGACAACTACGAGCAGTACTTC. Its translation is CASSLIWDNYEQYF.

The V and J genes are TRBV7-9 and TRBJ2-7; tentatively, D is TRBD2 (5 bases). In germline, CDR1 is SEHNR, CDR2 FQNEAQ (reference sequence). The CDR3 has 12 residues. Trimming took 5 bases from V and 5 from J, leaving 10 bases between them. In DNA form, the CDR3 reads TGTGCCAGCAGCCCCGGGGTTAACGAGCAGTACTTC. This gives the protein CASSPGVNEQYF.

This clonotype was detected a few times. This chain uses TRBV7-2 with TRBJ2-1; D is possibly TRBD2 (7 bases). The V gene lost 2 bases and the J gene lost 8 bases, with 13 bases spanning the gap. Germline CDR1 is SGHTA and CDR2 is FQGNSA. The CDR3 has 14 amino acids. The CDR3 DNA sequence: TGTGCCAGCAGCTTAAAGGGGGGGACCCATGAGCAGTTCTTC. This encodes CASSLKGGTHEQFF.